The table lists the clone carrying this TCR beta chain with a few counts. The antigen remains undetermined. The germline CDR1 and CDR2 sequences are MRHNA and SNTAGT. Trimming left V 6 bases short and J 4 bases short, with 42 bases between. CDR3 length equals 24 residues. This entry belongs to a study of response to subunit inactivated influenza vaccine. TCRdb fed the RT-PCR reads into MiXCR, producing one record per CDR3 protein. Among roughly 700,000 distinct CDR3 sequences, about 15% were seen once, and the ten largest hold roughly 6.4%. Broader study findings: Each seasonal influenza vaccination, the authors suggested, recruits few new T cells.

The origin of this receptor is a man aged 50-60 years who received an inactivated influenza vaccine. The sequencing used PBMCs from blood, collected approximately 15 days before vaccination. This rearrangement joins TRBV6-4 to TRBJ2-2, with a possible D match to TRBD2 (6 bases). The CDR3 coding sequence is TGTGCCAGCAGAATGACTGGGGCTTTTCTTCCGGGACTGGGGAAAAGAATAAGCACCGGGGAGCTGTTTTTT. The encoded protein is CASRMTGAFLPGLGKRISTGELFF.